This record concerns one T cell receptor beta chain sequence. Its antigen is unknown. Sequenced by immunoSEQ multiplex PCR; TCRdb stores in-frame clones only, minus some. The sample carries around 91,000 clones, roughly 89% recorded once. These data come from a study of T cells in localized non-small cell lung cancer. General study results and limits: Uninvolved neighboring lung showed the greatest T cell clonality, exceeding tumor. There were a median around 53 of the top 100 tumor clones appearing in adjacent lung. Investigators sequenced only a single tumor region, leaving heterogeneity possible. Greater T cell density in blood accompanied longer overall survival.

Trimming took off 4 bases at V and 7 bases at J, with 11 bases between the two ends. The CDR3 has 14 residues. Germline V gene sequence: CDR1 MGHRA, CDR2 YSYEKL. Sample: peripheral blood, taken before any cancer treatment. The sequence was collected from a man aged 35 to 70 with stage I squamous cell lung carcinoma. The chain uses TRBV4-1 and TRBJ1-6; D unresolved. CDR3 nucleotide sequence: TGCGCCAGCAGCCCCAAGGGCTGGAATTCACCCCTCCACTTT. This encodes CASSPKGWNSPLHF.